This T cell receptor (beta chain) was obtained from a study of glioma-infiltrating T cells. Amplification of TCR alpha and beta CDR3 regions from RNA used iRepertoire nested multiplex PCR. Using its own MiXCR run on the multiplex PCR reads, TCRdb lists one record per CDR3 protein. The sample lists more than 300,000 distinct CDR3 sequences, 35% to 45% occurring once. The sequence derives from a human donor with low-grade glioma or glioblastoma, undergoing nonglioma brain surgery, or in good health (not recorded which). Sequencing was carried out using glioma tissue, nonneoplastic brain tissue, or PBMCs (not recorded which).

CDR3 residues: CASSQGHFNTEAFF. CDR3 coding DNA: TGTGCCAGCAGCCAAGGGCACTTTAACACTGAAGCTTTCTTT. The V call is TRBV3-1, the J call TRBJ1-1; D remains unclear. Germline CDR1 LGHDT, CDR2 YNNKEL (reference sequence). Trimming left V 1 base short and J 2 bases short, with 8 bases between. CDR3 length equals 14 residues.